These T cell receptor beta chains were read from a single sample in a study of blood T cell repertoires in COVID-19. Method: immunoSEQ multiplex PCR; TCRdb's copy keeps in-frame clones and lacks some. The data show approximately 210,000 clones, with roughly 94% seen just once and roughly 0.76% held by the top ten. Input material: peripheral blood. The source of these receptors is a man younger than 40 with COVID-19, enrolled during active disease. Each CDR3 is given without its conserved first and last residue. The order of the fields is J gene, V gene, D gene, CDR3 protein. The D gene is left open where the match is weak.

J gene: TRBJ1-5; V gene: TRBV3-1/TRBV3-2; D gene: TRBD1; CDR3 protein: ASSSRQGLNQPQH
J gene: TRBJ1-1; V gene: TRBV6-5; D gene: TRBD1; CDR3 protein: ASTARDSQNTEAF
J gene: TRBJ1-2; V gene: TRBV29-1; D gene: TRBD1; CDR3 protein: SDGQGLYGYT
J gene: TRBJ1-2; V gene: TRBV11-1; D gene: TRBD1; CDR3 protein: ASSEGTGAYGYT
J gene: TRBJ2-7; V gene: TRBV7-6; D gene: .; CDR3 protein: ASSFGGPYEQY
J gene: TRBJ2-3; V gene: TRBV5-1; D gene: TRBD2; CDR3 protein: ASSKLAASTDTQY
J gene: TRBJ1-2; V gene: TRBV19; D gene: TRBD1; CDR3 protein: ASSTSGQGANYGYT
J gene: TRBJ2-1; V gene: TRBV19; D gene: .; CDR3 protein: ASSTQGRGEQF
J gene: TRBJ2-7; V gene: TRBV3-1/TRBV3-2; D gene: .; CDR3 protein: ASSQGQRGHTSSYEQY
J gene: TRBJ2-3; V gene: TRBV6-6; D gene: .; CDR3 protein: ASRGPAQTSTDTQY
J gene: TRBJ1-6; V gene: TRBV10-1; D gene: TRBD1; CDR3 protein: ASSRGQGSSPLH
J gene: TRBJ2-2; V gene: TRBV10-3; D gene: TRBD2; CDR3 protein: APEETSGNTGELF
J gene: TRBJ2-7; V gene: TRBV11-3; D gene: .; CDR3 protein: ASSPPGVPYEQY
J gene: TRBJ2-2; V gene: TRBV7-3; D gene: TRBD2; CDR3 protein: ASSFPSGADTGELF
J gene: TRBJ2-3; V gene: TRBV7-3; D gene: TRBD2; CDR3 protein: ASSYSGGEPDTQY
J gene: TRBJ1-5; V gene: TRBV15; D gene: TRBD1; CDR3 protein: ATSRGQGAGQPQH
J gene: TRBJ1-5; V gene: TRBV10-3; D gene: .; CDR3 protein: AISDRNQPQH
J gene: TRBJ2-5; V gene: TRBV7-4; D gene: .; CDR3 protein: ASSLVPGQETQY
J gene: TRBJ2-2; V gene: TRBV2; D gene: .; CDR3 protein: ASREGQGVIGELF
J gene: TRBJ1-6; V gene: TRBV2; D gene: TRBD1; CDR3 protein: ASSRDRGSWPLH
J gene: TRBJ2-2; V gene: TRBV7-9; D gene: TRBD2; CDR3 protein: ASSFGSGGQNTGELF
J gene: TRBJ2-2; V gene: TRBV4-1; D gene: TRBD1; CDR3 protein: ASSQTGSTGELF
J gene: TRBJ1-1; V gene: TRBV12-3/TRBV12-4; D gene: .; CDR3 protein: ASSLSGVTEAF
J gene: TRBJ2-7; V gene: TRBV2; D gene: TRBD1; CDR3 protein: ASVRDSYEQY
J gene: TRBJ1-3; V gene: TRBV7-9; D gene: TRBD1; CDR3 protein: ASSDGQGVPLSGNTIY
J gene: TRBJ1-5; V gene: TRBV7-9; D gene: .; CDR3 protein: ASSPSTVWEPQH
J gene: TRBJ1-2; V gene: TRBV6-6; D gene: .; CDR3 protein: ASSAGDYGYT
J gene: TRBJ2-3; V gene: TRBV7-6; D gene: .; CDR3 protein: ASSLGGANTDTQY
J gene: TRBJ1-1; V gene: TRBV7-3; D gene: .; CDR3 protein: ASSFTVNTEAF
J gene: TRBJ2-3; V gene: TRBV19; D gene: .; CDR3 protein: ASSSRRYQGRTDTQY
J gene: TRBJ1-5; V gene: TRBV18; D gene: .; CDR3 protein: ASSPGPQPQH
J gene: TRBJ1-1; V gene: TRBV13; D gene: .; CDR3 protein: ASSWGGNTEAF
J gene: TRBJ2-7; V gene: TRBV6-5; D gene: TRBD1; CDR3 protein: ASSIRRTGFYEQY
J gene: TRBJ2-4; V gene: TRBV19; D gene: TRBD1; CDR3 protein: ASSPGQGSRGNIQY
J gene: TRBJ2-2; V gene: TRBV19; D gene: TRBD1; CDR3 protein: ASSIVWTGRNTGELF
J gene: TRBJ2-7; V gene: TRBV28; D gene: TRBD1; CDR3 protein: ASSPGQGRYEQY
J gene: TRBJ2-1; V gene: TRBV6-5; D gene: .; CDR3 protein: ASSYVRSSYNEQF
J gene: TRBJ1-6; V gene: TRBV6-2/TRBV6-3; D gene: .; CDR3 protein: ASSYEQGRSPLH
J gene: TRBJ2-5; V gene: TRBV27; D gene: .; CDR3 protein: ASSPFVPTETQY
J gene: TRBJ2-6; V gene: TRBV5-1; D gene: TRBD1; CDR3 protein: ASSPGTGVKSSGANVLT
J gene: TRBJ1-2; V gene: TRBV6-1; D gene: .; CDR3 protein: ASSARRGPIRYGYT
J gene: TRBJ1-2; V gene: TRBV28; D gene: TRBD1; CDR3 protein: ASSPIDDRDDYGYT
J gene: TRBJ2-3; V gene: TRBV7-9; D gene: TRBD2; CDR3 protein: ASSLALRERGTDTQY
J gene: TRBJ2-2; V gene: TRBV11-2; D gene: .; CDR3 protein: ASSLEPGPNGELF
J gene: TRBJ2-1; V gene: TRBV3-1/TRBV3-2; D gene: .; CDR3 protein: ASSLSSDSYNEQF
J gene: TRBJ2-5; V gene: TRBV12-5; D gene: .; CDR3 protein: ASGSRGNQETQY
J gene: TRBJ2-5; V gene: TRBV3-1/TRBV3-2; D gene: TRBD2; CDR3 protein: ASSHRGGEQETQY